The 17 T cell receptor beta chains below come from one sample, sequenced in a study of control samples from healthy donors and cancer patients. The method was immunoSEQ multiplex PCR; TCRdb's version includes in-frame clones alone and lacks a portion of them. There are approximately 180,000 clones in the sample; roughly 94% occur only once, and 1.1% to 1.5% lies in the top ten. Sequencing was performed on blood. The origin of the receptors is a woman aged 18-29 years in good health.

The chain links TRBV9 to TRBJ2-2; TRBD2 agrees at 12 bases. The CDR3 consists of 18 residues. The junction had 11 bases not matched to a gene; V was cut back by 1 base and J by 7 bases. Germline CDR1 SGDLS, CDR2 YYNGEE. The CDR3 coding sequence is TGTGCCAGCAGCGTATCTTTGACTAGCGGGAGAGTAGGCGGGGAGCTGTTTTTT. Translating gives CASSVSLTSGRVGGELFF.

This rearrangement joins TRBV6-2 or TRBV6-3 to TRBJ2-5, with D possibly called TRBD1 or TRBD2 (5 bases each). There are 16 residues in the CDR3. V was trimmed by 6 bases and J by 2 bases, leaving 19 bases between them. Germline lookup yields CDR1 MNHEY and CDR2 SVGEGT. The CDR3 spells CASSNGDGRIQETQYF. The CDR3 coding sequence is TGTGCCAGCAGCAACGGGGACGGACGAATTCAAGAGACCCAGTACTTC.

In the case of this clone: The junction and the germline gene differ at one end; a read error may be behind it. Here the CDR3 reads CPDIPSHEQYF. CDR3 in DNA: TGTCCTGACATCCCCTCCCACGAGCAGTACTTC. The chain links TRBV16 to TRBJ2-7, with D unclear. CDR3 length equals 11 residues. Germline loops: CDR1 KGHSY, CDR2 FQNENV.

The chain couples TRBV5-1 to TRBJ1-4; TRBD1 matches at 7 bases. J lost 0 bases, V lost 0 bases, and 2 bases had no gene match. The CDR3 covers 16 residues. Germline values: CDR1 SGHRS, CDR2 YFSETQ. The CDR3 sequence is CASSLDGTATNEKLFF. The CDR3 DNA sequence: TGCGCCAGCAGCTTGGACGGGACAGCAACTAATGAAAAACTGTTTTTT.

Here the CDR3 DNA reads TGTGCCAGCAGCTTGGGGGGTAGCTATGGCTACACCTTC. Translated: CASSLGGSYGYTF. The V and J genes are TRBV11-2 and TRBJ1-2; the D gene is possibly TRBD1 (5 bases). Trimming removed 3 bases at V and 4 bases at J, with 9 bases between. Looked up from germline, CDR1 is SGHAT and CDR2 is FQNNGV. The CDR3 runs 13 residues.

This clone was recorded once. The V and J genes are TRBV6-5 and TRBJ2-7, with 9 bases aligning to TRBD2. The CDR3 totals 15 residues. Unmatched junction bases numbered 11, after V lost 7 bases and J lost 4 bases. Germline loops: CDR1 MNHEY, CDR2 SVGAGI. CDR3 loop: CASNWGGRALYEQYF. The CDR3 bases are TGTGCCAGCAACTGGGGCGGGAGGGCCCTGTACGAGCAGTACTTC.

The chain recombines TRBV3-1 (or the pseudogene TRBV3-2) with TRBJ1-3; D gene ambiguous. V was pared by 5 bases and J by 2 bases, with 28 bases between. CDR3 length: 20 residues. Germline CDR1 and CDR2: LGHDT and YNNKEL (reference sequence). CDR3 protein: CASSSKRREGVTRPGNTIYF. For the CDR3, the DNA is TGTGCCAGCAGCTCAAAACGCCGGGAAGGAGTTACTCGCCCTGGAAACACCATATATTTT.

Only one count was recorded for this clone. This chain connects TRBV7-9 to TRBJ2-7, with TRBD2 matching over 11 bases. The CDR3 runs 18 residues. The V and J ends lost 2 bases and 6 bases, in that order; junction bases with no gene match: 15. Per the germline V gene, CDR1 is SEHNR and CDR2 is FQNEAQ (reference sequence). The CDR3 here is CASSLFSWLAGGEGEQYF. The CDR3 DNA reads TGTGCCAGCAGCTTATTTTCGTGGCTAGCGGGGGGTGAGGGCGAGCAGTACTTC.

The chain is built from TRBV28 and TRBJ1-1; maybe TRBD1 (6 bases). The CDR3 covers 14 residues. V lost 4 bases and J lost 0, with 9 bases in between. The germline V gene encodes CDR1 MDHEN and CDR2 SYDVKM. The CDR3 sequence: CASSSRTVNTEAFF. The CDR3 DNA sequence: TGTGCCAGCAGTTCCCGGACAGTGAACACTGAAGCTTTCTTT.

Written as DNA, the CDR3 is TGTGCCAGCAGCATATTAGCTGAGGCAGATACGCAGTATTTT. Its translation: CASSILAEADTQYF. The rearrangement joins TRBV9 to TRBJ2-3; D remains unclear. The V gene lost 4 bases and the J gene lost 4 bases, with 13 bases spanning the gap. The CDR3 totals 14 residues. From germline, CDR1 is SGDLS and CDR2 YYNGEE.

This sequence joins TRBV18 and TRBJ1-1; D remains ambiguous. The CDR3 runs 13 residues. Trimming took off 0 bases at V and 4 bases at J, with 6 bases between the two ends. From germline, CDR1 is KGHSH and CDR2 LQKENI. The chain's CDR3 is CASSPPVPTEAFF. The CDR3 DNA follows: TGTGCCAGCTCACCACCGGTACCCACTGAAGCTTTCTTT.

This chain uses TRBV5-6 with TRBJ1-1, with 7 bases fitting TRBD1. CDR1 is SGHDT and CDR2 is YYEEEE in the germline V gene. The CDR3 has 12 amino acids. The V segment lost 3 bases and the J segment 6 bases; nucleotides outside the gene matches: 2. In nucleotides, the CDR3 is TGTGCCAGCAGCTACGGGACAGCTGAAGCTTTCTTT. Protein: CASSYGTAEAFF.

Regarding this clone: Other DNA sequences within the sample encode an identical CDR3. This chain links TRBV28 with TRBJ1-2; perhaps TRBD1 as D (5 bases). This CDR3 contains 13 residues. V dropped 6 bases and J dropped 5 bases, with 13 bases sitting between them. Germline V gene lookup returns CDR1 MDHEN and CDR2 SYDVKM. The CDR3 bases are TGTGCCAGCAGCCTGAGGGGAAGGTATGGCTACACCTTC. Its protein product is CASSLRGRYGYTF.

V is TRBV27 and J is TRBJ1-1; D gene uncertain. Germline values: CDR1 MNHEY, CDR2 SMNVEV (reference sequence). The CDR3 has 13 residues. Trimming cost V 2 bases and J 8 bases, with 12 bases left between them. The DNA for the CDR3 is TGTGCCAGCAGTTTAAGTCCCAGGATAGAAGCTTTCTTT. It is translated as CASSLSPRIEAFF.

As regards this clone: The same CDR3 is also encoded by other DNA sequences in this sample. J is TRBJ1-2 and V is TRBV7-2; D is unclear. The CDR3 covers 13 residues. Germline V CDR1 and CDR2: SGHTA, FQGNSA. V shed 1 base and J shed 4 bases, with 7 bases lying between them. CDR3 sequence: CASSLGQSYGYTF. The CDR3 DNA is TGTGCCAGCAGCTTAGGGCAGAGCTATGGCTACACCTTC. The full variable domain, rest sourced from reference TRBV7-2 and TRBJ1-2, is GAGVSQSPSNKVTEKGKDVELRCDPISGHTALYWYRQSLGQGLEFLIYFQGNSAPDKSGLPSDRFSAERTGGSVSTLTIQRTQQEDSAVYLCASSLGQSYGYTFGSGTRLTVV.

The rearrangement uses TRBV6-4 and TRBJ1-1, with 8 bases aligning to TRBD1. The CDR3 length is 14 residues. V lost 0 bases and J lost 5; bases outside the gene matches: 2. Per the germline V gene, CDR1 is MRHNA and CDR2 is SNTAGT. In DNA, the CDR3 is TGTGCCAGCAGTGACTCGGACAGGGAAACTGAAGCTTTCTTT. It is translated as CASSDSDRETEAFF.

The CDR3 region has the DNA TGTGCCAGCTCACCGCGGGGGACTACAGTACTTAATCAGCCCCAGCATTTT. Translation gives CASSPRGTTVLNQPQHF. V is TRBV18 and J is TRBJ1-5, with D possibly TRBD1 on 5 matching bases. The CDR3 contains 17 residues. V gave up 3 bases and J gave up 4 bases, with 19 bases separating them. Germline CDR1 and CDR2: KGHSH and LQKENI.